These 22 T cell receptor beta chains came from one sample sequenced in a study of CD8+CD57+ T cells in acquired aplastic anemia (dated by TCRdb to 2017 to 2018). Sequencing instrument: Illumina HiSeq 2000. Profiling of TCR beta VDJ combinations and CDR3 sequences used genomic DNA as the template. Starting from the raw public reads, TCRdb applied fastp trimming at Q25, assembled clones with MiXCR and retained in-frame beta chains. For every CDR3 protein sequence, its rows merge into one entry that carries the most common genes and DNA. The sample has fewer than 150,000 distinct CDR3 sequences on record, 40% to 60% of them singletons. Together, the top ten hold roughly 2.7% of the sample. Sequenced input: sorted CD4+, CD8+, or CD8+CD57+ T cells (not recorded which) from PBMCs. These receptors all come from a human donor in good health, serving as a control.

The chain employs TRBV20-1 and TRBJ2-7; 8 nucleotides align to TRBD1. This CDR3 has 15 amino acids. CDR1 DFQATT and CDR2 SNEGSKA come from the germline V gene (reference sequence). The junction had 13 bases not matched to a gene; V was cut back by 3 bases and J by 6 bases. CDR3: CSASNWPDRAPEQYF. In nucleotides, the CDR3 is TGCAGTGCTAGTAATTGGCCGGACAGGGCCCCCGAGCAGTACTTC.

The chain employs TRBV7-2 and TRBJ2-2; D call uncertain. V lost 4 bases and J 6 bases, leaving 3 bases between the germline ends. CDR1 is SGHTA and CDR2 is FQGNSA in the germline V gene. This CDR3 comprises 11 residues. CDR3 sequence: CASSSSGELFF. CDR3 in DNA: TGTGCCAGCAGCTCTTCCGGGGAGCTGTTTTTT.

This clonotype was observed at least ten times. The rearrangement joins TRBV7-2 to TRBJ2-7, with a tentative D call TRBD1 (6 bases). Trimming stripped 5 bases from V and 2 bases from J, with 19 bases between. The CDR3 totals 16 residues. From germline, CDR1 is SGHTA and CDR2 FQGNSA. The CDR3 DNA reads as TGTGCCAGCAGCCCAGGTCTGACAGGAGGAACCTACGAGCAGTACTTC. Translating gives CASSPGLTGGTYEQYF.

This chain links TRBV11-1 with TRBJ2-1; 14 nucleotides match TRBD2. Germline CDR1 and CDR2: SGHAT and FQDESV (reference sequence). The CDR3 has 18 residues. With V trimmed by 1 base and J by 2 bases, 4 bases remained unmatched. The CDR3 bases are TGTGCCAGCAGCTTAGGAGGGACTAGCGGGGGCACCTACAATGAGCAGTTCTTC. Its translation: CASSLGGTSGGTYNEQFF.

The count of this clonotype is one. This CDR3 is CASSEEGQGGYEQYF. The DNA for the CDR3 is TGTGCCAGCAGTGAAGAAGGACAGGGAGGCTACGAGCAGTACTTC. The chain recombines TRBV25-1 with TRBJ2-7, with TRBD1 matching over 8 bases. The CDR3 is made up of 15 amino acids. The ends lost 2 bases at V and 3 bases at J; junction bases unmatched: 6. CDR1 and CDR2 from the germline V gene are MGHDK and SYGVNS.

A note on this clonotype: At one of its ends the junction is not consistent with the germline gene, which may arise from a read error. The chain couples TRBV20-1 to TRBJ2-5, with TRBD1 identical over 10 bases. Per the germline V gene, CDR1 is DFQATT and CDR2 is SNEGSKA (reference sequence). This CDR3 has 18 residues. The CDR3 sequence: CSARETPFRDRGQETQYF. The CDR3 nucleotides are TGCAGTGCCAGAGAGACTCCTTTTAGGGACAGGGGCCAAGAGACCCAGTACTTC.

CDR3 region: CASSLATPNNEQFF. The CDR3 DNA follows: TGTGCCAGCAGCTTAGCCACCCCAAACAATGAGCAGTTCTTC. V is TRBV7-6 and J is TRBJ2-1; D uncertain. Between the trimmed V and J ends, which lost 0 bases and 5 bases, there was a span of 8 bases. CDR1 and CDR2 (germline): SGHVS, FNYEAQ. This CDR3 spans 14 amino acids.

This clonotype came up many times. The chain uses TRBV3-1 and TRBJ1-1; 8 bases align to TRBD1. J lost 5 bases, V lost 4 bases, and 9 bases had no gene match. This CDR3 spans 15 amino acids. Germline CDR1 and CDR2: LGHDT and YNNKEL (reference sequence). CDR3 residues: CASSPLLTGGTEAFF. The CDR3 bases are TGTGCCAGCAGCCCGCTATTAACAGGGGGTACTGAAGCTTTCTTT.

This chain uses TRBV20-1 with TRBJ2-3, with 7 nucleotides matching TRBD1. From germline, CDR1 is DFQATT and CDR2 SNEGSKA (reference sequence). The V segment lost 0 bases and the J segment 1 base; nucleotides outside the gene matches: 10. The CDR3 is 17 residues long. For the CDR3, the DNA is TGCAGTGCTAGAGATGTGAGGCGACAGGGCGGCACAGATACGCAGTATTTT. As protein: CSARDVRRQGGTDTQYF.

This clonotype was observed many times. The rearrangement uses TRBV2 and TRBJ2-7; TRBD2 aligns across 8 bases. The ends lost 6 bases at V and 5 bases at J; junction bases unmatched: 6. Germline-derived CDR1 and CDR2 are SNHLY and FYNNEI. The CDR3 is made up of 13 amino acids. CDR3 residues: CASRVLAVHEQYF. The DNA of the CDR3 is TGTGCCAGCAGGGTACTAGCGGTCCACGAGCAGTACTTC.

This clonotype has at least ten counts. This sequence joins TRBV20-1 and TRBJ2-1, with 7 positions matching TRBD1. Germline values: CDR1 DFQATT, CDR2 SNEGSKA (reference sequence). The CDR3 is 16 residues long. The junction had 7 bases not matched to a gene; V was cut back by 2 bases and J by 0 bases. The CDR3 is CSARPGQASSYNEQFF. The CDR3 nucleotides read TGCAGTGCTAGACCCGGACAGGCTAGCTCCTACAATGAGCAGTTCTTC.

This clonotype was picked up many times. V is TRBV4-3 and J is TRBJ2-7; D remains ambiguous. Trimming pared 0 bases from V and 0 bases from J, leaving 12 bases between. Germline V gives CDR1 LGHNA, CDR2 YSLEER. The CDR3 contains 16 residues. For the CDR3, the DNA is TGCGCCAGCAGCCAAGAGGTGAACAGCCCCTCCTACGAGCAGTACTTC. Translating it yields CASSQEVNSPSYEQYF.

V usage is TRBV2 and J usage is TRBJ2-5, with D maybe TRBD1 (5 bases). CDR1 is SNHLY and CDR2 is FYNNEI in the germline V gene. This CDR3 comprises 13 residues. Trimming shortened V by 3 bases and J by 1 base, and 6 bases separated the two germline ends. The CDR3 DNA follows: TGTGCCAGCAGTGAGCAGGGCCAAGAGACCCAGTACTTC. Encoded protein: CASSEQGQETQYF.

Ten or more counts support this clonotype. The chain uses TRBV19 and TRBJ2-2; TRBD1 matches at 7 bases. Germline CDR1 LNHDA, CDR2 SQIVND (reference sequence). After removal of 6 bases from V and 5 bases from J, the junction contained 6 bases not matched to a gene. The length of the CDR3 is 14 residues. CDR3 coding DNA: TGTGCCAGTAGGCCGGGCAGGGGGACCGGGGAGCTGTTTTTT. Encoded protein: CASRPGRGTGELFF.

This clonotype has more than one count but fewer than ten. A much larger clone differs by one base, so this may be a read error. The J gene is TRBJ2-7, the V gene TRBV5-1; perhaps TRBD1 as D (6 bases). In germline, CDR1 is SGHRS, CDR2 YFSETQ. The CDR3 loop spans 14 amino acids. V lost 4 bases to trimming and J lost 7 bases, with 18 bases between them. CDR3 loop: CASSQGRLNNEQYF. Here the CDR3 DNA reads TGCGCCAGCAGCCAGGGGCGGCTCAACAATGAGCAGTACTTC.

In this sample, this clonotype turned up many times. The chain has TRBV20-1 and TRBJ2-3; 9 nucleotides match TRBD2. CDR3 length: 19 amino acids. The V segment lost 3 bases and the J segment 0 bases; nucleotides outside the gene matches: 16. Germline CDR1 reads DFQATT; CDR2 reads SNEGSKA (reference sequence). The CDR3 DNA sequence: TGCAGTGCTAGGCCTACCTCGGGACTAGCCCACAGAAGCACAGATACGCAGTATTTT. Its translation is CSARPTSGLAHRSTDTQYF.

This clonotype was counted at least ten times. A much larger clone differs from this one at a single base, so this may be a read error. Since the CDR3 does not end with the conserved phenylalanine or tryptophan, this likely comes from a read error. The chain has TRBV11-3 and TRBJ2-5; D is unclear. The CDR3 runs to 11 residues. Germline CDR1 reads SGHNT; CDR2 reads YENEEA. V dropped 4 bases and J dropped 4 bases, with 4 bases sitting between them. The CDR3 DNA reads TGTGCCAGCAGCTCACCAGAGACCCAGTACCTC. Protein product: CASSSPETQYL.

This clonotype was recorded at least ten times. This chain uses TRBV2 with TRBJ1-5, with no clear D. V lost 6 bases and J lost 0, with 18 bases in between. CDR3 length: 17 residues. In germline, CDR1 is SNHLY, CDR2 FYNNEI. The CDR3 here is CASSRRHALDSNQPQHF. The CDR3 DNA reads TGTGCCAGCAGCAGAAGACATGCTTTAGATAGCAATCAGCCCCAGCATTTT.

The chain recombines TRBV20-1 with TRBJ2-7; 12 bases are a match to TRBD2. Trimming at V came to 6 bases and at J to 3 bases, leaving 6 bases not matched to a gene. This CDR3 has 14 residues. CDR1 is DFQATT, CDR2 SNEGSKA, per germline (reference sequence). CDR3 loop: CSAEKTSGGYEQYF. CDR3 in DNA: TGCAGTGCCGAAAAGACTAGCGGGGGCTACGAGCAGTACTTC.

V and J are TRBV5-4 and TRBJ1-2, with 9 bases fitting TRBD1. The CDR3 has 13 residues. Germline V gene lookup returns CDR1 SGHNT and CDR2 YYREEE (reference sequence). Germline trimming cut 3 bases from V and 6 bases from J; bases unmatched to any gene: 3. The CDR3 DNA is TGTGCCAGCAGCTGGGACAGGGCCCATGGCTACACCTTC. Protein sequence: CASSWDRAHGYTF.

The chain uses TRBV2 and TRBJ2-7; TRBD1 matches 12 bases. The V gene's germline CDR1 is SNHLY and CDR2 FYNNEI. The CDR3 runs 14 residues. V shed 11 bases and J 2 bases; nucleotides not matched to a gene: 7. This CDR3 is CAGGGTGGPYEQYF. CDR3 DNA: TGTGCCGGGGGGGGGACAGGGGGCCCCTACGAGCAGTACTTC.

J is TRBJ1-1 and V is TRBV12-3 or TRBV12-4, with 10 bases that match TRBD1. V shed 5 bases and J 0 bases; nucleotides not matched to a gene: 3. CDR3 length equals 15 residues. CDR3 DNA sequence: TGTGCCAGCAGTCGACAGGGGGCCTTGAACACTGAAGCTTTCTTT. It specifies CASSRQGALNTEAFF.